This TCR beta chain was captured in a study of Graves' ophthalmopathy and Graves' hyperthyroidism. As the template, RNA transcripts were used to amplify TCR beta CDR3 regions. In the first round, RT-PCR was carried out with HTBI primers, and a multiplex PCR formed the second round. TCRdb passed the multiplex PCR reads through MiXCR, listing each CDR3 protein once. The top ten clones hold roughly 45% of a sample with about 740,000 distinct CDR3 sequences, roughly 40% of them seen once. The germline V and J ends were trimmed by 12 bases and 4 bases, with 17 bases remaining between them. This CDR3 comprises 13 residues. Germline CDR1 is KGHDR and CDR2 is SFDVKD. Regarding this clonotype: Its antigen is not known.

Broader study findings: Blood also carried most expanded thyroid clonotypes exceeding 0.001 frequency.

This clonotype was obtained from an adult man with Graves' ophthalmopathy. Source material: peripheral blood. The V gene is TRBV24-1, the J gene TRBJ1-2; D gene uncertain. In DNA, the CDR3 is TGTGCCTGGAGTGACGGTATCGGCTATGGCTACACCTTC. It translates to CAWSDGIGYGYTF.